This T cell receptor beta chain originates from a study of type 1 regulatory T cells. Background on the study: This in vitro CD4 product, T-allo10, is enriched for Tr1 cells and alloantigen-specific.

This clonotype was found a few times. Its cognate antigen is unknown. The CDR3 is made up of 16 amino acids. V shed 0 bases and J shed 0 bases, with 9 bases lying between them. CDR1 is SNHLY, CDR2 FYNNEI, per germline. Study-wide results and limits: Compared with non-Tr1 cells, Tr1 cells showed a narrower TCR repertoire.

TCRdb independently ran MiXCR on the reads; one entry per CDR3 protein. This sample has approximately 77,000 distinct CDR3 sequences, with less than 25% found just once. This receptor was taken from a human donor in good health. The source material was cultured type 1 regulatory T (Tr1) cells, either the whole culture or a sorted fraction (not recorded which). The gene calls are TRBV2 and TRBJ1-5; D is possibly TRBD1 (5 bases). The DNA of the CDR3 is TGTGCCAGCAGTGAAGCGCGGGGGTATAGCAATCAGCCCCAGCATTTT. This codes for CASSEARGYSNQPQHF.